The 10 T cell receptor beta chains below all came from one sample that was sequenced in a study of cytomegalovirus exposure and HLA in healthy donors. The study ran its PCR with 60 Vbeta and 13 Jbeta primers. Sequenced by immunoSEQ multiplex PCR; TCRdb stores in-frame clones only, minus some. This sample has 60,000 to 65,000 clones, with roughly 75% found just once. The sample was PBMCs. The receptors stem from a woman aged 40 to 50 in good health and CMV-seropositive.

The chain has TRBV5-1 and TRBJ2-5; 8 bases fit TRBD2. The last part of the DNA fits TRBJ2-7 better; the J call may be wrong. CDR3 size: 15 residues. From germline, CDR1 is SGHRS and CDR2 YFSETQ. In nucleotides, the CDR3 is TGCGCCAGCAGCTTCGGACTAGCAATCGGAGACGAGCAGTACTTC. Residues: CASSFGLAIGDEQYF.

This sequence joins TRBV2 and TRBJ1-2; the D gene is possibly TRBD1 (6 bases). Germline CDR1 is SNHLY and CDR2 is FYNNEI. The CDR3 sequence is 14 residues long. The V gene lost 6 bases and the J gene lost 1 base, with 12 bases spanning the gap. The CDR3 DNA reads TGTGCCAGCAGATGGACAGATATTAACTATGGCTACACCTTC. Protein product: CASRWTDINYGYTF.

V usage is TRBV19 and J usage is TRBJ1-2; 9 nucleotides align to TRBD1. The CDR3 covers 13 residues. V gave up 7 bases and J gave up 8 bases; unmatched junction bases: 8. Germline loops: CDR1 LNHDA, CDR2 SQIVND (reference sequence). CDR3 coding DNA: TGTGCCAGTACTTGGGACAGGGCAGCCGGCTACACCTTC. Protein sequence: CASTWDRAAGYTF.

This rearrangement joins TRBV7-2 to TRBJ2-7; D perhaps matches TRBD1 (6 bases). This CDR3 is 14 amino acids long. Germline V gene lookup returns CDR1 SGHTA and CDR2 FQGNSA. Trimming stripped 1 base from V and 5 bases from J, with 12 bases between. The CDR3 nucleotides are TGTGCCAGCAGCTTAGGGGACACTTACGACGAGCAGTACTTC. It encodes CASSLGDTYDEQYF.

The chain has TRBV5-6 and TRBJ2-2, with a tentative D call TRBD1 (6 bases). The germline V gene has CDR1 SGHDT and CDR2 YYEEEE. The CDR3 loop spans 17 amino acids. Trimming pared 0 bases from V and 9 bases from J, leaving 21 bases between. The DNA for the CDR3 is TGTGCCAGCAGCTTGGAATTGGGGGACACCTCGCTAAGGGAGCTGTTTTTT. Translating it yields CASSLELGDTSLRELFF.

The chain has TRBV5-8 and TRBJ2-1, with D possibly TRBD2 on 6 matching bases. Germline CDR1 reads SGHTS; CDR2 reads YDEGEE. CDR3 length equals 17 residues. V lost 6 bases and J 6 bases, leaving 25 bases between the germline ends. CDR3 region: CASTSLPGTPRGNEQFF. The CDR3 DNA sequence: TGTGCCAGCACCTCCCTACCCGGGACTCCTCGAGGCAATGAGCAGTTCTTC.

As for this clone: An end of the junction differs from the germline gene, which may be a read error. The chain carries TRBV7-9 and TRBJ1-5; D ambiguous. Germline assignment: CDR1 SEHNR and CDR2 FQNEAQ (reference sequence). The CDR3 runs to 12 residues. The CDR3 here is CSSSLNNQPQHF. The CDR3 DNA is TGTTCCAGCAGCCTAAATAATCAGCCCCAGCATTTT. Based on the CDR3 plus reference TRBV7-9 and TRBJ1-5, the full variable domain is DTGVSQNPRHKITKRGQNVTFRCDPISEHNRLYWYRQTLGQGPEFLTYFQNEAQLEKSRLLSDRFSAERPKGSFSTLEIQRTEQGDSAMYLCSSSLNNQPQHFGDGTRLSIL.

CDR3 region: CASSPTGQGRETQYF. CDR3 DNA sequence: TGTGCCAGCAGCCCCACGGGACAGGGTAGAGAGACCCAGTACTTC. The rearrangement uses TRBV7-8 and TRBJ2-5, with 9 bases aligning to TRBD1. V dropped 5 bases and J dropped 4; count of bases not matched to a gene: 8. Germline loops: CDR1 SGHVS, CDR2 FQNEAQ. CDR3 length: 15 amino acids.

This clone has only one observation. The chain has TRBV6-5 and TRBJ1-1; 8 bases align to TRBD1. CDR3 size: 15 residues. Germline V gene sequence: CDR1 MNHEY, CDR2 SVGAGI. V lost 5 bases and J lost 7; bases outside the gene matches: 12. In nucleotides, the CDR3 is TGTGCCAGCAGTCGACAGGGGCCCTCCTTGGGTGAAGCTTTCTTT. Protein sequence: CASSRQGPSLGEAFF.

This chain links TRBV5-8 with TRBJ1-6; 8 positions match TRBD1. The CDR3 length is 14 residues. CDR1 is SGHTS, CDR2 YDEGEE, per germline. With V trimmed by 0 bases and J by 10 bases, 3 bases remained unmatched. As DNA, the CDR3 is TGTGCCAGCAGCTTGGACAGGGGGAAGTCACCCCTCCACTTT. Its protein is CASSLDRGKSPLHF.